This T cell receptor beta chain comes out of a study of blood T cell repertoires in COVID-19. As for the study in general: The United States, Italy and Spain supplied acute and convalescent COVID-19 samples. T cells, B-cell-depleted T cells, or PBMCs supplied cDNA or gDNA.

Authors' methods: Nucleated cell counts were estimated from reference gene primer amplification. Using immunoSEQ multiplex PCR, the repertoire was profiled, and TCRdb retains in-frame clones only, with some absent. V and J calls and clone size are copied from that table; D and trimming were computed from the DNA. The sample contains about 78,000 clones, around four fifths of which appear only once. The CDR3 runs 15 residues. Germline CDR1 reads SGHAT; CDR2 reads FQNNGV. With V trimmed by 3 bases and J by 5 bases, 2 bases remained unmatched. The receptor's source is a human donor in a cohort sampled during active COVID-19. Source material: peripheral blood. This sequence joins TRBV11-2 and TRBJ2-3; the match to TRBD2 covers 13 bases. CDR3: CASSFGLAGVDTQYF. The CDR3 region has the DNA TGTGCCAGCAGCTTCGGACTAGCGGGGGTAGATACGCAGTATTTT.